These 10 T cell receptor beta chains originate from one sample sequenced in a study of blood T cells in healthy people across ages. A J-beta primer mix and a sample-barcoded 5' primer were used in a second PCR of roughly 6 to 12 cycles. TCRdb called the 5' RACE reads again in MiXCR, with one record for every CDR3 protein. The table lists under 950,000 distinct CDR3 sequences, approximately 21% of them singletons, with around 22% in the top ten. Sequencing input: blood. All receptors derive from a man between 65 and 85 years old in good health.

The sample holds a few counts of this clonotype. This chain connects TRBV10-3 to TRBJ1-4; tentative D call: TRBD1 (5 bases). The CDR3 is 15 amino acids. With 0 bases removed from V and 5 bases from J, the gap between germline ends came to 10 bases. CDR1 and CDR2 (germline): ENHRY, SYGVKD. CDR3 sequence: CAISESGARNEKLFF. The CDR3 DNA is TGTGCCATCAGTGAGTCAGGGGCAAGAAATGAAAAACTGTTTTTT.

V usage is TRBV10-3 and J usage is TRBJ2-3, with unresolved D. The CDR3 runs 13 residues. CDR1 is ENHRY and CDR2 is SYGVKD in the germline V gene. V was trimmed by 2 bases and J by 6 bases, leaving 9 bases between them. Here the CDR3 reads CAISENSPDTQYF. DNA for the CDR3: TGTGCCATCAGTGAGAACAGCCCCGATACGCAGTATTTT.

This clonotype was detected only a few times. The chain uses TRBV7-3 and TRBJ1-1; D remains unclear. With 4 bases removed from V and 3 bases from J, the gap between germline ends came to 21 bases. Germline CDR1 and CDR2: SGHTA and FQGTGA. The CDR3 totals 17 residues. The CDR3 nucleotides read TGTGCCAGCAGCTCCGCACGGTTCGGGTCAACGGACACTGAAGCTTTCTTT. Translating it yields CASSSARFGSTDTEAFF.

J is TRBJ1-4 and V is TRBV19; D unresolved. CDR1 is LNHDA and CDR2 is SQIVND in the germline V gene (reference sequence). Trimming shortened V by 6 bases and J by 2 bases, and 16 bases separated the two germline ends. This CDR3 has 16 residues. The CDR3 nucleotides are TGTGCCAGTAGAACCGGCCGGATAGGGACTAATGAAAAACTGTTTTTT. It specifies CASRTGRIGTNEKLFF. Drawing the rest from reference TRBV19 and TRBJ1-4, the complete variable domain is DGGITQSPKYLFRKEGQNVTLSCEQNLNHDAMYWYRQDPGQGLRLIYYSQIVNDFQKGDIAEGYSVSREKKESFPLTVTSAQKNPTAFYLCASRTGRIGTNEKLFFGSGTQLSVL.

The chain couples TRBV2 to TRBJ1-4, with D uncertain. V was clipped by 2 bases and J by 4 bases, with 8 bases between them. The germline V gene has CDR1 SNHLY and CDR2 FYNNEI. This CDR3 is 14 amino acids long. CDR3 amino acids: CASSEQLFNEKLFF. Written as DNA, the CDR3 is TGTGCCAGCAGTGAACAGTTGTTTAATGAAAAACTGTTTTTT.

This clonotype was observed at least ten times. The chain's CDR3 is CAVGANVANVLTF. CDR3 DNA sequence: TGTGCGGTCGGGGCGAATGTGGCCAACGTCCTGACTTTC. The chain carries TRBV12-3 or TRBV12-4 and TRBJ2-6; D might be TRBD1 or TRBD2, each matching 5 bases. The CDR3 has 13 amino acids.

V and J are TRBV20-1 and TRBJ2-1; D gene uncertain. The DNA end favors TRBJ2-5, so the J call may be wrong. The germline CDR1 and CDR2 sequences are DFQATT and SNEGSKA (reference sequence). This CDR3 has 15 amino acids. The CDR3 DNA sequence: TGCAGTGCTAGAGTTCAAACACGACCTCAAGAGACCCAGTACTTC. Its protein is CSARVQTRPQETQYF.

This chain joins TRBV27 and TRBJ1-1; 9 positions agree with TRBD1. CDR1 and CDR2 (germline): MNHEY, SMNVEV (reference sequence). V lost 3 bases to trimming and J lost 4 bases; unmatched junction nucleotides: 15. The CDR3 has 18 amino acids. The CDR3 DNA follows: TGTGCCAGCAGTTTCCTCCCATCCGGACAGGGGTTTGGCACTGAAGCTTTCTTT. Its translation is CASSFLPSGQGFGTEAFF.

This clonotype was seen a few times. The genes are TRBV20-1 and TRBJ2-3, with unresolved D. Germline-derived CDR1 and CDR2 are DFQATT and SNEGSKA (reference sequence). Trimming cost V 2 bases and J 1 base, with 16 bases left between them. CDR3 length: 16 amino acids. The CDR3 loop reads CSARFSGVYGTDTQYF. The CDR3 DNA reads TGCAGTGCTAGATTCTCTGGGGTTTACGGCACAGATACGCAGTATTTT.

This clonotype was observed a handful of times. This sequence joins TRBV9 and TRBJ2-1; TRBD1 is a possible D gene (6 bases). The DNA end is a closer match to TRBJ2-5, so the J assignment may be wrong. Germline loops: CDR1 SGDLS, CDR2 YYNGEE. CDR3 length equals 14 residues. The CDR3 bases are TGTGCCAGCAGCGTCGGGACAATACAAGAGACCCAGTACTTC. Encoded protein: CASSVGTIQETQYF.